These 23 T cell receptor beta chains came from one sample sequenced in a study of blood T cell repertoires in COVID-19. Clones were sequenced by immunoSEQ multiplex PCR, and TCRdb holds only the in-frame ones, with some missing. Here the sample spans about 56,000 clones, roughly nine tenths being singletons. The specimen was peripheral blood. The receptors derive from a human donor in a cohort sampled during active COVID-19.

CDR3 in DNA: TGTGCCAGCAGTAGCCTCGGGGGTAGGGGCACCGGGGAGCTGTTTTTT. Translated: CASSSLGGRGTGELFF. The rearrangement links TRBV7-3 to TRBJ2-2, with D maybe TRBD2 (6 bases). Trimming left V 6 bases short and J 4 bases short, with 18 bases between. Germline V lookup: CDR1 SGHTA, CDR2 FQGTGA. There are 16 residues in the CDR3.

The V call is TRBV7-9, the J call TRBJ2-7; the match to TRBD2 covers 8 bases. V was pared by 4 bases and J by 4 bases, with 3 bases of the junction left unmatched. Germline V CDR1 and CDR2: SEHNR, FQNEAQ (reference sequence). This CDR3 has 13 amino acids. Here the CDR3 reads CASSYPGGYEQYF. In DNA form, the CDR3 reads TGTGCCAGCAGCTACCCGGGGGGGTACGAGCAGTACTTC.

The chain recombines TRBV24-1 with TRBJ2-3; 7 nucleotides agree with TRBD2. The germline CDR1 and CDR2 sequences are KGHDR and SFDVKD. CDR3 size: 16 residues. V lost 2 bases, J lost 6 bases, and 10 bases stayed unmatched. CDR3: CATSDSSGEGVDTQYF. CDR3 sequence (DNA): TGTGCCACCAGTGATTCAAGCGGGGAGGGAGTGGATACGCAGTATTTT.

V usage is TRBV18 and J usage is TRBJ1-1; a possible D gene is TRBD1 (5 bases). Trimming took 3 bases from V and 4 from J, leaving 12 bases between them. Germline V gives CDR1 KGHSH, CDR2 LQKENI. The CDR3 length is 14 residues. The CDR3 DNA is TGTGCCAGCTCACCCACGGGAGGGGTCACTGAAGCTTTCTTT. This codes for CASSPTGGVTEAFF.

The chain combines TRBV7-9 with TRBJ2-5, with D maybe TRBD1 (6 bases). Trimming took 4 bases from V and 1 from J, leaving 19 bases between them. Germline assignment: CDR1 SEHNR and CDR2 FQNEAQ (reference sequence). This CDR3 region has 17 residues. The CDR3 spells CASSSLPTGFIQETQYF. DNA of the CDR3: TGTGCCAGCAGCTCCTTACCGACAGGTTTTATCCAAGAGACCCAGTACTTC.

J is TRBJ2-5 and V is TRBV7-2; D gene ambiguous. CDR3 length: 16 amino acids. Trimming shortened V by 5 bases and J by 8 bases, and 24 bases separated the two germline ends. CDR1 is SGHTA, CDR2 FQGNSA, per germline. Here the CDR3 DNA reads TGTGCCAGCAGCCCGGTGTGGGCCCTTAAAACCAGCACCCAGTACTTC. It encodes CASSPVWALKTSTQYF.

The V and J genes are TRBV5-8 and TRBJ2-7; 13 bases match TRBD2. After removal of 5 bases from V and 3 bases from J, the junction contained 5 bases not matched to a gene. The germline CDR1 and CDR2 sequences are SGHTS and YDEGEE. This CDR3 is built from 15 residues. CDR3 sequence: CASRSRLAGGYEQYF. CDR3 in DNA: TGTGCCAGCAGATCGCGACTAGCGGGGGGCTACGAGCAGTACTTC.

The chain combines TRBV21-1 with TRBJ2-7; the listed D gene, TRBD1, was not tested against the DNA. TRBV21-1 is an annotated pseudogene. CDR3 size: 16 residues. The CDR3 protein is CASSDRDRGRRGEQYF. DNA for the CDR3: TGTGCCAGCAGCGACCGGGACAGGGGGCGACGGGGCGAGCAGTACTTC.

This clone was found once. The rearrangement joins TRBV5-4 to TRBJ2-5; a weak D match, TRBD1 (5 bases). The V end lost 0 bases, the J end lost 5 bases, and 14 bases lay between the germline ends. Germline V CDR1 and CDR2: SGHNT, YYREEE (reference sequence). CDR3 length: 15 amino acids. As DNA, the CDR3 is TGTGCCAGCAGCTTGGGGGGCGTTAGGGGTGAGACCCAGTACTTC. Its protein is CASSLGGVRGETQYF.

The chain uses TRBV18 and TRBJ2-7; 11 bases are shared with TRBD1. Germline lookup yields CDR1 KGHSH and CDR2 LQKENI. This CDR3 contains 16 residues. The ends lost 2 bases at V and 7 bases at J; junction bases unmatched: 10. Written as DNA, the CDR3 is TGTGCCAGCTCACCAGGCATGGGACAGGGGGTTAGTGAGCAGTACTTC. Its protein product is CASSPGMGQGVSEQYF.

In its sample, this clone was seen once. The V and J genes are TRBV24-1 and TRBJ2-7; TRBD1 aligns across 9 bases. With 5 bases clipped from V and 2 bases from J, the junction kept 12 bases outside the gene matches. The germline V gene encodes CDR1 KGHDR and CDR2 SFDVKD. This CDR3 is built from 17 residues. The CDR3 spells CATSAGTGIPRAYEQYF. The CDR3 coding sequence is TGTGCCACCAGTGCCGGGACAGGGATTCCGCGGGCCTACGAGCAGTACTTC.

The chain recombines TRBV25-1 with TRBJ2-5, with D tentatively TRBD2 (6 bases). The germline V gene encodes CDR1 MGHDK and CDR2 SYGVNS. This CDR3 has 15 amino acids. V lost 4 bases to trimming and J lost 1 base, with 13 bases between them. The CDR3 sequence is CASSAGGSSQETQYF. Here the CDR3 DNA reads TGTGCCAGCAGTGCTGGGGGGAGTTCCCAAGAGACCCAGTACTTC.

This chain connects TRBV18 to TRBJ1-3; D perhaps matches TRBD1 (6 bases). This CDR3 is 14 amino acids long. Germline values: CDR1 KGHSH, CDR2 LQKENI. Trimming took 5 bases from V and 0 from J, leaving 8 bases between them. As DNA, the CDR3 is TGTGCCAGCTCAACAGGGAACTCTGGAAACACCATATATTTT. Its translation is CASSTGNSGNTIYF.

The V and J genes are TRBV7-2 and TRBJ1-2, with D perhaps matching TRBD1 (5 bases). The germline CDR1 and CDR2 sequences are SGHTA and FQGNSA. Trimming pared 4 bases from V and 4 bases from J, leaving 13 bases between. The CDR3 loop spans 14 amino acids. The CDR3, as DNA: TGTGCCAGCAGCTCGGAATCAGGGCCCTATGGCTACACCTTC. Amino acid sequence: CASSSESGPYGYTF.

This clone has only one observation. V and J are TRBV9 and TRBJ2-7; D possibly corresponds to TRBD2 (6 bases). V gave up 2 bases and J gave up 3 bases, with 15 bases separating them. Germline V gene sequence: CDR1 SGDLS, CDR2 YYNGEE. The CDR3 is 15 residues long. CDR3 protein: CASSVSQGGVYEQYF. Here the CDR3 DNA reads TGTGCCAGCAGCGTTTCCCAGGGAGGAGTCTACGAGCAGTACTTC.

The CDR3 DNA sequence: TGTGCCAGCACCCGGGGGACAGGGGGCGACTATGGCTACACCTTC. It codes for CASTRGTGGDYGYTF. The chain joins TRBV6-6 to TRBJ1-2, with 12 bases aligning to TRBD1. V gave up 7 bases and J gave up 3 bases; unmatched junction bases: 6. The CDR3 has 15 amino acids. Germline CDR1 and CDR2: MNHNY and SVGAGI (reference sequence).

V is TRBV6-5 and J is TRBJ1-3; D remains ambiguous. Germline values: CDR1 MNHEY, CDR2 SVGAGI. This CDR3 has 15 amino acids. V lost 0 bases and J lost 4, with 10 bases in between. CDR3 in amino acids: CASSYSIQIGNTIYF. The CDR3 bases are TGTGCCAGCAGTTACTCGATCCAGATAGGAAACACCATATATTTT.

The V call is TRBV19, the J call TRBJ1-3, with D maybe TRBD1 (6 bases). CDR3 length: 16 amino acids. V lost 4 bases, J lost 3 bases, and 16 bases lay in between. Germline V gene lookup returns CDR1 LNHDA and CDR2 SQIVND (reference sequence). The DNA of the CDR3 is TGTGCCAGTAGTACCGGGACATTGGTCCTTGGAAACACCATATATTTT. Protein product: CASSTGTLVLGNTIYF.

V usage is TRBV10-3 and J usage is TRBJ2-3; no clear D gene. The CDR3 has 13 residues. Germline V CDR1 and CDR2: ENHRY, SYGVKD. Trimming removed 2 bases from V and 5 bases from J, with 8 bases in between. The CDR3 loop is CAISEPQVDTQYF. CDR3 DNA: TGTGCCATCAGTGAGCCTCAGGTAGATACGCAGTATTTT.

This clone appeared a single time. The V call is TRBV11-2, the J call TRBJ1-3, with D possibly matching TRBD1 (6 bases). V lost 11 bases, J lost 3 bases, and 20 bases lay in between. CDR3 size: 15 residues. Germline V gives CDR1 SGHAT, CDR2 FQNNGV. CDR3 region: CARHDRGALGNTIYF. CDR3 nucleotides: TGTGCCCGCCACGACCGGGGGGCGCTTGGAAACACCATATATTTT. The full variable domain, in which reference TRBV11-2 and TRBJ1-3 provide the parts outside the CDR3, is EAGVAQSPRYKIIEKRQSVAFWCNPISGHATLYWYQQILGQGPKLLIQFQNNGVVDDSQLPKDRFSAERLKGVDSTLKIQPAKLEDSAVYLCARHDRGALGNTIYFGEGSWLTVV.

The rearrangement joins TRBV11-1 to TRBJ1-3; D is uncertain. In germline, CDR1 is SGHAT, CDR2 FQDESV (reference sequence). The CDR3 contains 15 residues. Trimming left V 5 bases short and J 3 bases short, with 14 bases between. The CDR3 loop is CASSLRETHGNTIYF. Written as DNA, the CDR3 is TGTGCCAGCAGCCTGCGGGAGACCCATGGAAACACCATATATTTT. Complete variable domain (other parts from reference TRBV11-1 and TRBJ1-3): EAEVAQSPRYKITEKSQAVAFWCDPISGHATLYWYRQILGQGPELLVQFQDESVVDDSQLPKDRFSAERLKGVDSTLKIQPAELGDSAMYLCASSLRETHGNTIYFGEGSWLTVV.

V and J are TRBV7-2 and TRBJ2-7, with D maybe TRBD1 (6 bases). Germline V gene data show CDR1 as SGHTA and CDR2 as FQGNSA. CDR3 size: 16 residues. Trimming left V 5 bases short and J 4 bases short, with 21 bases between. For the CDR3, the DNA is TGTGCCAGCAGCCCAGACAGGACAAATCCTCGGTACGAGCAGTACTTC. This gives the protein CASSPDRTNPRYEQYF.

This chain uses TRBV5-1 with TRBJ2-3; D may be TRBD2 (5 bases). Per germline, CDR1 SGHRS and CDR2 YFSETQ. Trimming stripped 2 bases from V and 0 bases from J, with 13 bases between. The CDR3 contains 16 residues. CDR3 in DNA: TGCGCCAGCAGCTTACGGGGATCTTCTAGCACAGATACGCAGTATTTT. Its protein is CASSLRGSSSTDTQYF.